This passage covers 9 T cell receptor beta chains from one sample sequenced in a study of cytomegalovirus exposure and HLA in healthy donors. Primers: 60 Vbeta forward and 13 Jbeta reverse. The protocol was immunoSEQ multiplex PCR, while the TCRdb copy is restricted to in-frame clones and leaves out a portion. Seen here are more than 85,000 clones, more than 60% observed once, and the top ten hold about 4.3%. The material sequenced was PBMCs. The origin of the receptors is a young woman in good health and CMV-seropositive.

The rearrangement joins TRBV10-3 to TRBJ2-7; 7 bases are shared with TRBD1. Trimming removed 10 bases from V and 2 bases from J; junction bases left unmatched: 8. CDR1 and CDR2 (germline): ENHRY, SYGVKD. The CDR3 consists of 13 residues. The CDR3 region is CATTRDSPYEQYF. The CDR3 nucleotides are TGTGCCACCACAAGGGACAGCCCCTACGAGCAGTACTTC.

The chain combines TRBV30 with TRBJ2-7; 8 nucleotides align to TRBD2. There are 13 residues in the CDR3. Trimming cost V 2 bases and J 6 bases; bases outside gene matches: 6. Germline loops: CDR1 GTSNPN, CDR2 SVGIG (reference sequence). CDR3: CAWSLGGRREQYF. In DNA, the CDR3 is TGTGCCTGGAGTTTAGGCGGGAGGCGCGAGCAGTACTTC.

CDR3 region: CASRTGTTSYEQYF. CDR3 DNA: TGTGCCAGCAGAACCGGGACAACATCCTACGAGCAGTACTTC. V is TRBV2 and J is TRBJ2-7, with D perhaps matching TRBD1 (6 bases). Germline assignment: CDR1 SNHLY and CDR2 FYNNEI. The CDR3 consists of 14 residues. The V and J ends lost 6 bases and 1 base respectively, with 13 bases between them.

This clone was detected only once. Mismatch with germline at one junction end may stem from a read error. The V and J genes are TRBV7-7 and TRBJ2-5; 7 bases are shared with TRBD2. There are 15 residues in the CDR3. Germline loops: CDR1 SSHAT, CDR2 FNYEAQ (reference sequence). CDR3 DNA: TGTGCTAGCAGCCCAACACCCTCGGGAGGCGAGACCCAGTACTTC. Its translation: CASSPTPSGGETQYF.

The chain links TRBV29-1 to TRBJ1-1; D unresolved. From germline, CDR1 is SQVTM and CDR2 ANQGSEA. V lost 3 bases, J lost 0 bases, and 8 bases lay in between. CDR3 size: 13 residues. The CDR3 protein is CSVEIAMNTEAFF. The CDR3 DNA sequence: TGCAGCGTTGAGATAGCGATGAACACTGAAGCTTTCTTT.

The V and J genes are TRBV7-2 and TRBJ2-1, with D perhaps matching TRBD2 (6 bases). V was cut by 1 base and J by 6 bases, with 13 bases left in between. Per the germline V gene, CDR1 is SGHTA and CDR2 is FQGNSA. The CDR3 has 15 residues. The CDR3 coding sequence is TGTGCCAGCAGCTTAGGTCGGGAGCTGATCAATGAGCAGTTCTTC. Translating it yields CASSLGRELINEQFF.

V usage is TRBV6-5 and J usage is TRBJ2-2; the D gene is possibly TRBD2 (6 bases). The CDR3 has 15 residues. V dropped 3 bases and J dropped 4 bases, with 12 bases sitting between them. Looked up from germline, CDR1 is MNHEY and CDR2 is SVGAGI. The CDR3 DNA reads as TGTGCCAGCAGTTATGGGCAGGGAGGCACCGGGGAGCTGTTTTTT. Translating gives CASSYGQGGTGELFF.

This chain links TRBV7-7 with TRBJ2-7; D unclear. V dropped 4 bases and J dropped 6 bases, with 16 bases sitting between them. CDR1 SSHAT and CDR2 FNYEAQ come from the germline V gene (reference sequence). This CDR3 region has 14 residues. DNA of the CDR3: TGTGCCAGCAGCTCTCCCCTTCCCAGTGGCGAGCAGTACTTC. It specifies CASSSPLPSGEQYF.

This clone was seen a few times. The chain couples TRBV7-3 to TRBJ2-1, with a tentative D call TRBD1 (6 bases). Per germline, CDR1 SGHTA and CDR2 FQGTGA. V was clipped by 5 bases and J by 5 bases, with 22 bases between them. The CDR3 extends over 17 amino acids. CDR3 residues: CASSTSLTGTPNNEQFF. CDR3 bases: TGTGCCAGCAGCACATCCTTAACCGGGACACCTAACAATGAGCAGTTCTTC.